One and the same sample provided the 19 T cell receptor beta chains below, sequenced in a study of T cell responses to AZD1222 COVID-19 vaccine. The repertoire was sequenced with immunoSEQ multiplex PCR; TCRdb's copy has only in-frame clones and lacks some. This table has around 180,000 clones, 90% to 95% appearing once. The source material was peripheral blood, sampled on day 0 of AZD1222 vaccination. The receptors stem from an adult in good health.

The chain links TRBV7-9 to TRBJ2-3; unclear D gene. V lost 4 bases, J lost 0 bases, and 8 bases lay in between. The V gene's germline CDR1 is SEHNR and CDR2 FQNEAQ (reference sequence). The CDR3 length is 14 residues. The CDR3 region is CASSSLGSTDTQYF. CDR3 nucleotide sequence: TGTGCCAGCAGCTCCCTGGGCAGCACAGATACGCAGTATTTT.

This chain connects TRBV2 to TRBJ2-7, with a possible D match to TRBD1 (5 bases). Trimming removed 0 bases at V and 9 bases at J, with 12 bases between. Per germline, CDR1 SNHLY and CDR2 FYNNEI. The length of the CDR3 is 13 residues. The CDR3 DNA sequence: TGTGCCAGCAGTGAAGCAGGGCTTACAGGGCAGTACTTC. Amino acid sequence: CASSEAGLTGQYF.

This chain uses TRBV6-5 with TRBJ2-2; TRBD2 might be the D (6 bases). The germline CDR1 and CDR2 sequences are MNHEY and SVGAGI. The V end lost 5 bases, the J end lost 4 bases, and 14 bases lay between the germline ends. The CDR3 is made up of 15 amino acids. The CDR3 DNA follows: TGTGCCAGCAGTCCTGCGGGACGGGGCACCGGGGAGCTGTTTTTT. Translation gives CASSPAGRGTGELFF.

The V and J genes are TRBV2 and TRBJ2-3, with a possible D match to TRBD2 (6 bases). CDR1 is SNHLY, CDR2 FYNNEI, per germline. Trimming removed 8 bases from V and 1 base from J, with 13 bases in between. The CDR3 is 14 residues long. This CDR3 reads CASQEGRGTDTQYF. The CDR3 DNA is TGTGCCAGCCAGGAGGGCCGGGGCACAGATACGCAGTATTTT.

In this sample, this clone turned up once. The chain links TRBV19 to TRBJ1-4, with a weak D call TRBD1 (6 bases). From germline, CDR1 is LNHDA and CDR2 SQIVND (reference sequence). V was trimmed by 9 bases and J by 8 bases, leaving 16 bases between them. The CDR3 runs to 13 residues. CDR3 amino acids: CASTGTHGEKLFF. The CDR3 DNA sequence: TGTGCCAGCACAGGGACGCACGGGGAAAAACTGTTTTTT.

The chain couples TRBV7-8 to TRBJ1-2; D uncertain. Germline values: CDR1 SGHVS, CDR2 FQNEAQ. V lost 4 bases and J 5 bases, leaving 17 bases between the germline ends. This CDR3 comprises 15 residues. CDR3: CASSSSPQNGYGYTF. Here the CDR3 DNA reads TGTGCCAGCAGCTCCAGCCCGCAGAACGGTTATGGCTACACCTTC.

This clone appeared once. The rearrangement uses TRBV6-1 and TRBJ1-5, with D possibly TRBD1 on 6 matching bases. V lost 2 bases, J lost 4 bases, and 9 bases lay in between. The CDR3 loop spans 14 amino acids. The germline V gene has CDR1 MNHNS and CDR2 SASEGT. The CDR3 region has the DNA TGTGCCAGCAGTGAAAGGGGGTGGAATCAGCCCCAGCATTTT. It is translated as CASSERGWNQPQHF.

This clone was detected once. The chain combines TRBV7-3 with TRBJ2-1; D unclear. V was trimmed by 1 base and J by 0 bases, leaving 13 bases between them. The CDR3 totals 17 residues. In germline, CDR1 is SGHTA, CDR2 FQGTGA. Here the CDR3 reads CASSLIRRMSSYNEQFF. In DNA form, the CDR3 reads TGTGCCAGCAGCTTAATCCGGCGGATGAGCTCCTACAATGAGCAGTTCTTC.

This CDR3 reads CSASSEVLSGANVLTF. CDR3 nucleotide sequence: TGCAGTGCTAGTTCGGAGGTGCTCTCTGGGGCCAACGTCCTGACTTTC. The chain is built from TRBV20-1 and TRBJ2-6, with a tentative D call TRBD2 (5 bases). This CDR3 contains 16 residues. Trimming stripped 3 bases from V and 0 bases from J, with 12 bases between. CDR1 DFQATT and CDR2 SNEGSKA come from the germline V gene (reference sequence).

The rearrangement joins TRBV5-1 to TRBJ2-7; 15 bases are shared with TRBD2. Germline V gene lookup returns CDR1 SGHRS and CDR2 YFSETQ. The ends lost 4 bases at V and 3 bases at J; junction bases unmatched: 8. The CDR3 has 17 residues. This chain's CDR3 is CASSPGLAGGTFYEQYF. CDR3 nucleotides: TGCGCCAGCAGCCCCGGACTAGCGGGAGGGACCTTCTACGAGCAGTACTTC.

CDR3 DNA sequence: TGTGCCAGCAGTTCACCAGAGGGGGGAGGAGATGAAAAACTGTTTTTT. Translated: CASSSPEGGGDEKLFF. The J gene is TRBJ1-4, the V gene TRBV28; tentative D call: TRBD1 (6 bases). This CDR3 has 16 amino acids. The germline V and J ends were trimmed by 4 bases and 6 bases, with 18 bases remaining between them. Germline-derived CDR1 and CDR2 are MDHEN and SYDVKM.

This sequence joins TRBV6-5 and TRBJ2-7; TRBD2 might be the D (6 bases). The CDR3 has 14 amino acids. Germline V gives CDR1 MNHEY, CDR2 SVGAGI. V lost 5 bases and J 2 bases, leaving 13 bases between the germline ends. DNA for the CDR3: TGTGCCAGCAGTCCGGCGGGGCTTCCCTACGAGCAGTACTTC. Translation gives CASSPAGLPYEQYF.

This chain uses TRBV29-1 with TRBJ1-2; D is unresolved. The ends were cut back, 7 bases at V and 2 bases at J, with 11 bases in the middle. Germline V CDR1 and CDR2: SQVTM, ANQGSEA. CDR3 length: 12 residues. This chain's CDR3 is CSALGQNYGYTF. CDR3 in DNA: TGCAGCGCCCTTGGGCAAAACTATGGCTACACCTTC.

This sequence joins TRBV5-4 and TRBJ2-7, with D possibly TRBD2 on 6 matching bases. Per germline, CDR1 SGHNT and CDR2 YYREEE (reference sequence). The CDR3 totals 12 residues. Trimming shortened V by 7 bases and J by 3 bases, and 11 bases separated the two germline ends. CDR3 DNA: TGTGCCAGCGGCGGAGGGAACTACGAGCAGTACTTC. Protein: CASGGGNYEQYF. Drawing the rest from reference TRBV5-4 and TRBJ2-7, the complete variable domain is ETGVTQSPTHLIKTRGQQVTLRCSSQSGHNTVSWYQQALGQGPQFIFQYYREEENGRGNFPPRFSGLQFPNYSSELNVNALELDDSALYLCASGGGNYEQYFGPGTRLTVT.

The rearrangement joins TRBV11-2 to TRBJ2-1, with TRBD2 matching over 11 bases. The ends lost 1 base at V and 0 bases at J; junction bases unmatched: 8. Germline loops: CDR1 SGHAT, CDR2 FQNNGV. This CDR3 region has 19 residues. CDR3 sequence reads: CASSLVGTSGPSSYNEQFF. Written as DNA, the CDR3 is TGTGCCAGCAGCTTAGTCGGGACTAGCGGCCCCAGCTCCTACAATGAGCAGTTCTTC.

The chain couples TRBV6-5 to TRBJ1-5; D ambiguous. Trimming shortened V by 6 bases and J by 5 bases, and 14 bases separated the two germline ends. The CDR3 length is 14 residues. From germline, CDR1 is MNHEY and CDR2 SVGAGI. In nucleotides, the CDR3 is TGTGCCAGCAGCCAATCACAGTTCGATCAGCCCCAGCATTTT. Encoded protein: CASSQSQFDQPQHF.

The rearrangement joins TRBV24-1 to TRBJ1-1, with a tentative D call TRBD1 (5 bases). Trimming removed 4 bases at V and 0 bases at J, with 11 bases between. Germline values: CDR1 KGHDR, CDR2 SFDVKD. CDR3 size: 15 residues. CDR3 region: CATSDSGRMNTEAFF. Written as DNA, the CDR3 is TGTGCCACCAGTGACTCGGGACGGATGAACACTGAAGCTTTCTTT.

The V gene is TRBV29-1, the J gene TRBJ2-3; D tentatively reads TRBD1 or TRBD2 (9 bases each). CDR3 length equals 17 residues. Germline CDR1 and CDR2: SQVTM and ANQGSEA. Trimming took 6 bases from V and 4 from J, leaving 26 bases between them. CDR3 residues: CSVTGGAGLAGSDTQYF. In DNA form, the CDR3 reads TGCAGCGTCACAGGGGGCGCGGGTCTAGCGGGATCAGATACGCAGTATTTT.

V gene TRBV6-5 combines with J gene TRBJ2-7; no firm D call. CDR1 MNHEY and CDR2 SVGAGI come from the germline V gene. Trimming left V 2 bases short and J 0 bases short, with 14 bases between. The CDR3 consists of 16 residues. The CDR3 protein is CASSYVAGPSSYEQYF. In nucleotides, the CDR3 is TGTGCCAGCAGTTACGTTGCAGGCCCTAGCTCCTACGAGCAGTACTTC.